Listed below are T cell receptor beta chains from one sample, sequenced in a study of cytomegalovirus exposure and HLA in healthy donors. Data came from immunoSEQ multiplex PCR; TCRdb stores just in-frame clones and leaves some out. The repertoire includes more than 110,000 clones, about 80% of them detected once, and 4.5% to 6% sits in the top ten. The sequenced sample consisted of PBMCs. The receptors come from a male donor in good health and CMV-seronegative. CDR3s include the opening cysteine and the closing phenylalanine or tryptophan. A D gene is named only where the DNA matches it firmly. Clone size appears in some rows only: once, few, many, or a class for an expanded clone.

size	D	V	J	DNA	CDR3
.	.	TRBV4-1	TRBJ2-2	TGCGCCAGCAGCCAACTCTCCCGGGACAAGTACACCGGGGAGCTGTTTTTT	CASSQLSRDKYTGELFF
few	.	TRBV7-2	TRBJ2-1	TGTGCCAGCAGCAAAACATATATTTCAGCGGAGGAGCAGTTCTTC	CASSKTYISAEEQFF
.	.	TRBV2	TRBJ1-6	TGTGCCAGCAGTGCAAGGACAGAGGCACCCCTCCACTTT	CASSARTEAPLHF
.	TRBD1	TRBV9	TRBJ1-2	TGTGCCAGCAGCGTAGCGACAGGGTCTGGCTACACCTTC	CASSVATGSGYTF
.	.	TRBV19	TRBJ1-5	TGTGCCAGTAGTTTCTGGGAGAGCAATCAGCCCCAGCATTTT	CASSFWESNQPQHF
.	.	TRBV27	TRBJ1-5	TGTGCCAGCAGTTTAGGCGGAGGACAGCCCCAGCATTTT	CASSLGGGQPQHF
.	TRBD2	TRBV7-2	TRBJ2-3	TGTGCCAGCAGCCAACTGGGGACTAGCGGGGGGGCAAGAGATACGCAGTATTTT	CASSQLGTSGGARDTQYF
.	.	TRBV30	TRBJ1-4	TGTGCGTTAAACGGAGGGGAAAATGAAAAACTGTTTTTT	CALNGGENEKLFF
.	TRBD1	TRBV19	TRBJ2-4	TGTGCCAGTAGTATAGATTGGGTGCGAGGACAGGGGCGTCGCATTCAGTACTTC	CASSIDWVRGQGRRIQYF
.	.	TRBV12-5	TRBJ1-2	TGTGCTAGTGGTCCCGGCCCAGGGTATGGCTACACCTTC	CASGPGPGYGYTF
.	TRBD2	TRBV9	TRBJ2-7	TGTGCCAGCAATTCCGGCAGCGGGAGCGAGCAGTACTTC	CASNSGSGSEQYF